These 21 T cell receptor beta chains came from one sample sequenced in a study of response to subunit inactivated influenza vaccine. TCRdb used MiXCR to reprocess the RT-PCR reads, holding one entry per CDR3 protein. Of 170,000 or so distinct CDR3 sequences in the sample, approximately 12% are singletons; the top ten hold around 40%. Sequencing was performed on CD8+ T cells sorted from PBMCs, taken less than 25 months after vaccination. The receptors were gathered from a man aged 45-69 years who received an inactivated influenza vaccine.

The genes are TRBV4-3 and TRBJ2-1; D not resolved. The CDR3 spans 13 residues. V lost 0 bases and J 5 bases, leaving 5 bases between the germline ends. Germline-derived CDR1 and CDR2 are LGHNA and YSLEER. Written as DNA, the CDR3 is TGCGCCAGCAGCCAAGAGTCGGACAATGAGCAGTTCTTC. Protein: CASSQESDNEQFF.

This chain links TRBV5-6 with TRBJ2-7; D may be TRBD2 (5 bases). From germline, CDR1 is SGHDT and CDR2 YYEEEE. The germline V and J ends were trimmed by 5 bases and 5 bases, with 14 bases remaining between them. This CDR3 has 13 amino acids. This CDR3 is CASSPERADEQYF. The CDR3 region has the DNA TGTGCCAGCAGTCCCGAGAGGGCCGACGAGCAGTACTTC.

The chain has TRBV11-2 and TRBJ2-3; D perhaps matches TRBD2 (6 bases). CDR3 size: 15 residues. CDR1 is SGHAT and CDR2 is FQNNGV in the germline V gene. Trimming left V 3 bases short and J 5 bases short, with 15 bases between. The CDR3 DNA is TGTGCCAGCAGCTTGCAGGCCCCCGGGAGAGATACGCAGTATTTT. Protein: CASSLQAPGRDTQYF. Supplemented by reference TRBV11-2 and TRBJ2-3, the full variable domain reads EAGVAQSPRYKIIEKRQSVAFWCNPISGHATLYWYQQILGQGPKLLIQFQNNGVVDDSQLPKDRFSAERLKGVDSTLKIQPAKLEDSAVYLCASSLQAPGRDTQYFGPGTRLTVL.

This clonotype was counted a few times. The genes are TRBV20-1 and TRBJ2-3; TRBD2 matches 10 bases. Unmatched junction bases numbered 5, after V lost 6 bases and J lost 2 bases. CDR1 is DFQATT and CDR2 is SNEGSKA in the germline V gene (reference sequence). The CDR3 covers 14 residues. In nucleotides, the CDR3 is TGCAGTGCCATCGGACTAGCGGCCACAGATACGCAGTATTTT. It is translated as CSAIGLAATDTQYF.

In this sample, this clonotype turned up a few times. The J gene is TRBJ2-1, the V gene TRBV11-2, with D uncertain. The CDR3 is made up of 12 amino acids. The germline V gene encodes CDR1 SGHAT and CDR2 FQNNGV. V gave up 2 bases and J gave up 8 bases, with 7 bases separating them. The CDR3 DNA sequence: TGTGCCAGCAGCTTATTTACCGATGAGCAGTTCTTC. Protein product: CASSLFTDEQFF.

The chain links TRBV4-1 to TRBJ1-3; tentatively, D is TRBD1 (5 bases). Per germline, CDR1 MGHRA and CDR2 YSYEKL. The V end was cut by 1 base, the J end by 0 bases, with 10 bases between. The CDR3 has 16 amino acids. CDR3 protein: CASSQGDGSSGNTIYF. The CDR3 nucleotides read TGCGCCAGCAGCCAAGGGGACGGGAGCTCTGGAAACACCATATATTTT.

The genes are TRBV29-1 and TRBJ2-5, with D perhaps TRBD1 (5 bases). Germline-derived CDR1 and CDR2 are SQVTM and ANQGSEA. Trimming removed 7 bases from V and 5 bases from J, with 17 bases in between. The CDR3 is 13 residues long. CDR3 nucleotide sequence: TGCAGCGGCTACCTAGGGCCAGGGGAGACCCAGTACTTC. It is translated as CSGYLGPGETQYF.

This clonotype was picked up a small number of times. The chain joins TRBV5-1 to TRBJ1-1; a possible D gene is TRBD1 (5 bases). The CDR3 loop spans 13 amino acids. Germline V gives CDR1 SGHRS, CDR2 YFSETQ. Trimming pared 5 bases from V and 2 bases from J, leaving 10 bases between. The CDR3 region has the DNA TGCGCCAGCAGGGGTGGGGACAACACTGAAGCTTTCTTT. This translates into CASRGGDNTEAFF.

This clonotype was recorded many times. The rearrangement uses TRBV5-1 and TRBJ2-3; perhaps TRBD1 as D (6 bases). The CDR3 sequence is 17 residues long. Per germline, CDR1 SGHRS and CDR2 YFSETQ. V was clipped by 4 bases and J by 2 bases, with 20 bases between them. CDR3 nucleotides: TGCGCCAGCAGCCGGCCCAGGGACACCTTTCTCACAGATACGCAGTATTTT. Its protein product is CASSRPRDTFLTDTQYF.

J is TRBJ1-1 and V is TRBV19; 7 bases agree with TRBD1. Per the germline V gene, CDR1 is LNHDA and CDR2 is SQIVND (reference sequence). V trimming: 7 bases; J trimming: 0 bases; junction bases outside the gene matches: 8. CDR3 length equals 15 residues. CDR3 residues: CASKTGPFMNTEAFF. DNA for the CDR3: TGTGCCAGTAAGACAGGGCCTTTCATGAACACTGAAGCTTTCTTT. The complete variable domain, with remaining parts taken from reference TRBV19 and TRBJ1-1, reads DGGITQSPKYLFRKEGQNVTLSCEQNLNHDAMYWYRQDPGQGLRLIYYSQIVNDFQKGDIAEGYSVSREKKESFPLTVTSAQKNPTAFYLCASKTGPFMNTEAFFGQGTRLTVV.

The CDR3, as DNA: TGTGCCAGCAGCTTTGGCGGGAGGGGAAATGAGCAGTTCTTC. The encoded protein is CASSFGGRGNEQFF. This rearrangement joins TRBV7-9 to TRBJ2-1; 9 nucleotides line up with TRBD2. The germline V gene has CDR1 SEHNR and CDR2 FQNEAQ (reference sequence). Unmatched junction bases numbered 4, after V lost 3 bases and J lost 7 bases. The CDR3 sequence is 14 residues long.

This clonotype was counted only a few times. The chain employs TRBV25-1 and TRBJ2-3; D is perhaps TRBD2 (7 bases). CDR1 and CDR2 from the germline V gene are MGHDK and SYGVNS. V lost 2 bases to trimming and J lost 3 bases, with 9 bases between them. The CDR3 is made up of 14 amino acids. DNA of the CDR3: TGTGCCAGCAGTGAACGGGGGGCAACAGATACGCAGTATTTT. Protein product: CASSERGATDTQYF.

In this sample, this clonotype turned up a few times. The rearrangement links TRBV11-2 to TRBJ2-1; 7 nucleotides match TRBD2. Unmatched junction bases numbered 11, after V lost 3 bases and J lost 6 bases. Germline-derived CDR1 and CDR2 are SGHAT and FQNNGV. The CDR3 totals 16 residues. For the CDR3, the DNA is TGTGCCAGCAGCTTTATTATGGCGGGAGTGGGCAATGAGCAGTTCTTC. Its protein is CASSFIMAGVGNEQFF.

This chain uses TRBV27 with TRBJ2-1, with TRBD2 as a possible D gene (6 bases). Germline CDR1 MNHEY, CDR2 SMNVEV (reference sequence). The CDR3 loop spans 15 amino acids. The germline V and J ends were trimmed by 2 bases and 2 bases, with 10 bases remaining between them. The CDR3 spells CASSLGRPPYNEQFF. The CDR3, as DNA: TGTGCCAGCAGTTTAGGGAGGCCCCCCTACAATGAGCAGTTCTTC.

There are a few counts of this clonotype. V gene TRBV4-2 combines with J gene TRBJ2-3, with 8 bases lining up with TRBD1. Trimming at V came to 2 bases and at J to 2 bases, leaving 6 bases not matched to a gene. CDR1 is LGHNA and CDR2 is YNFKEQ in the germline V gene. The CDR3 has 16 residues. The CDR3 reads CASSQRTGGNTDTQYF. As DNA, the CDR3 is TGTGCCAGCAGCCAACGAACAGGGGGGAACACAGATACGCAGTATTTT.

This clonotype has ten or more counts. This chain uses TRBV7-9 with TRBJ2-7, with D maybe TRBD2 (5 bases). CDR1 SEHNR and CDR2 FQNEAQ come from the germline V gene (reference sequence). CDR3 length: 13 residues. V lost 4 bases and J lost 3, with 10 bases in between. The CDR3 sequence: CASSSPEGYEQYF. In nucleotides, the CDR3 is TGTGCCAGCAGCTCCCCAGAGGGCTACGAGCAGTACTTC.

This clonotype was found many times. In nucleotides, the CDR3 is TGTGCCATCAGTGCTGCAGGGGCGTTAACTCCTTCTGGAAACACCATATATTTT. It encodes CAISAAGALTPSGNTIYF. The V call is TRBV10-3, the J call TRBJ1-3; D is possibly TRBD1 (6 bases). The CDR3 runs to 18 residues. Deletions cut 4 bases from V and 1 base from J, with 20 bases between. Per germline, CDR1 ENHRY and CDR2 SYGVKD.

Comments on this clonotype: A much larger clone lies a single base off, so this may be a read error. This rearrangement joins TRBV27 to TRBJ2-7, with a weak D call TRBD2 (6 bases). CDR1 MNHEY and CDR2 SMNVEV come from the germline V gene (reference sequence). Deletions cut 0 bases from V and 6 bases from J, with 15 bases between. The CDR3 is 15 residues long. The CDR3 DNA follows: TGTGCCAGCAGTTTATCGACTAGTCTGAGCGTCGAGCAGTACTTC. The encoded protein is CASSLSTSLSVEQYF.

This clonotype was recorded a few times. The rearrangement uses TRBV29-1 and TRBJ2-5; 7 positions agree with TRBD2. CDR1 and CDR2 from the germline V gene are SQVTM and ANQGSEA. The V segment lost 8 bases and the J segment 4 bases; nucleotides outside the gene matches: 13. This CDR3 is built from 14 residues. The CDR3 DNA follows: TGCAGCAGCGCCGCCGGGGGGATCGGAGAGACCCAGTACTTC. It codes for CSSAAGGIGETQYF.

This clonotype has only a few counts. The genes are TRBV10-1 and TRBJ2-3; 8 bases align to TRBD1. The V gene's germline CDR1 is WNHNN and CDR2 SYGVQD (reference sequence). The ends lost 2 bases at V and 3 bases at J; junction bases unmatched: 4. The CDR3 sequence is 15 residues long. The CDR3 nucleotides are TGCGCCAGCAGTGAGGCAGGGGGCGCGACAGATACGCAGTATTTT. Amino acid sequence: CASSEAGGATDTQYF.

The J gene is TRBJ1-6, the V gene TRBV6-6; D uncertain. Germline loops: CDR1 MNHNY, CDR2 SVGAGI (reference sequence). V was shortened by 2 bases and J by 7 bases, with 6 bases between the two germline ends. This CDR3 contains 13 residues. In nucleotides, the CDR3 is TGTGCCAGCAGTTACACGGAAAATTCACCCCTCCACTTT. Translation: CASSYTENSPLHF.